This TCR beta chain was retrieved from a study of OX40 agonist ivuxolimab in advanced cancers. The overall study: With a range of roughly 23 to 85, age averaged approximately 60 years, and about 80% were male. Points from the study as a whole: Among patients with partial responses at 0.1-3.0 mg/kg, clonal expansion was among the lowest. It was also the case that some nonresponders had low normalized T-cell clonal expansion. Dose levels from 0.1 to 3.0 mg/kg saw CD4+ and CD8+ blood T cells expand clonally by week 6.

Deletions cut 4 bases from V and 9 bases from J, with 10 bases between. Germline lookup yields CDR1 LNHDA and CDR2 SQIVND (reference sequence). The CDR3 has 13 residues. Details on this clone: As yet, its antigen is unknown.

Measured with immunoSEQ multiplex PCR; TCRdb has only the in-frame clones, and not every one. Counted here are 12,000 or so clones, around 84% occurring once; the ten biggest clones make up 25% to 30%. This receptor was identified in an adult with an advanced solid tumor such as melanoma, head and neck, liver or kidney cancer. The sequencing here drew on CD4+ or CD8+ T cells sorted from blood, taken in a trial of the OX40 agonist ivuxolimab. The chain combines TRBV19 with TRBJ1-6; unclear D gene. CDR3 nucleotide sequence: TGTGCCAGTAGTAAATCCGAAGGTTCACCCCTCCACTTT. Amino acids: CASSKSEGSPLHF.